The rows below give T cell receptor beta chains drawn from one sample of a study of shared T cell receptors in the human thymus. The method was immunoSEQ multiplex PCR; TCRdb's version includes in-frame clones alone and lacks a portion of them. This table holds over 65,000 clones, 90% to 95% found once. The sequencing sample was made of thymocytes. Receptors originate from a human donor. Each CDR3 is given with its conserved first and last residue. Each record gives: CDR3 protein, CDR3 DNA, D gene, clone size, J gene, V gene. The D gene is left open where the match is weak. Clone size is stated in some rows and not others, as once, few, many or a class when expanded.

CDR3: CASSPGQISGNTIYF; DNA: TGTGCCAGCAGTCCGGGACAGATCTCTGGAAACACCATATATTTT; D: TRBD1; size: NA; J: TRBJ1-3; V: TRBV2
CDR3: CASSLSQGNEKLFF; DNA: TGTGCCAGCAGCTTGTCACAGGGTAATGAAAAACTGTTTTTT; D: NA; size: NA; J: TRBJ1-4; V: TRBV5-6
CDR3: CASSYGRGAQPQHF; DNA: TGTGCCAGCAGTTACGGCAGGGGTGCTCAGCCCCAGCATTTT; D: NA; size: NA; J: TRBJ1-5; V: TRBV6-5
CDR3: CASSLAPVRRGQGGYGYTF; DNA: TGTGCCAGCAGCTTAGCGCCCGTACGGCGAGGACAGGGTGGCTATGGCTACACCTTC; D: TRBD1; size: NA; J: TRBJ1-2; V: TRBV7-9
CDR3: CASSQSNRGRSDSPLHF; DNA: TGTGCCAGCAGCCAATCGAACAGGGGAAGGTCCGATTCACCCCTCCACTTT; D: TRBD1; size: NA; J: TRBJ1-6; V: TRBV4-2
CDR3: CASSYDLTGTLLGELFF; DNA: TGTGCCAGCAGTTACGATCTCACGGGAACCCTATTGGGGGAGCTGTTTTTT; D: NA; size: NA; J: TRBJ2-2; V: TRBV28
CDR3: CASRITRAGTDTQYF; DNA: TGTGCCAGCAGAATCACGAGGGCGGGCACAGATACGCAGTATTTT; D: NA; size: NA; J: TRBJ2-3; V: TRBV6-6
CDR3: CASSSELGILFYEQYF; DNA: TGTGCCAGCAGCTCCGAACTCGGGATCCTATTTTACGAGCAGTACTTC; D: NA; size: once; J: TRBJ2-7; V: TRBV7-2
CDR3: CATSRDPHLREQPQHF; DNA: TGTGCCACCAGCAGAGACCCCCACCTAAGGGAGCAGCCCCAGCATTTT; D: NA; size: NA; J: TRBJ1-5; V: TRBV15
CDR3: CASSNVRGRILIYQPQHF; DNA: TGTGCCAGCAGCAACGTCAGGGGGCGAATATTGATCTATCAGCCCCAGCATTTT; D: TRBD1; size: NA; J: TRBJ1-5; V: TRBV7-8
CDR3: CARIGRSNYGYTF; DNA: TGTGCCAGGATAGGGCGTTCGAACTATGGCTACACCTTC; D: NA; size: NA; J: TRBJ1-2; V: TRBV4-2
CDR3: CASRDRDTGELFF; DNA: TGTGCCAGCAGAGACAGGGACACCGGGGAGCTGTTTTTT; D: TRBD1; size: NA; J: TRBJ2-2; V: TRBV6-4
CDR3: CASIRSSGGRGAAYEQYF; DNA: TGTGCCAGCATAAGGAGTTCCGGCGGGCGGGGGGCAGCCTACGAGCAGTACTTC; D: TRBD2; size: once; J: TRBJ2-7; V: TRBV28
CDR3: CASRQGGSQPQHF; DNA: TGTGCCAGCAGACAAGGGGGCTCTCAGCCCCAGCATTTT; D: TRBD1; size: NA; J: TRBJ1-5; V: TRBV6-5
CDR3: CASSLVFSRVLGKANTGELFF; DNA: TGTGCCAGCAGCTTAGTTTTCTCCAGGGTGTTAGGAAAGGCGAACACCGGGGAGCTGTTTTTT; D: NA; size: NA; J: TRBJ2-2; V: TRBV7-6